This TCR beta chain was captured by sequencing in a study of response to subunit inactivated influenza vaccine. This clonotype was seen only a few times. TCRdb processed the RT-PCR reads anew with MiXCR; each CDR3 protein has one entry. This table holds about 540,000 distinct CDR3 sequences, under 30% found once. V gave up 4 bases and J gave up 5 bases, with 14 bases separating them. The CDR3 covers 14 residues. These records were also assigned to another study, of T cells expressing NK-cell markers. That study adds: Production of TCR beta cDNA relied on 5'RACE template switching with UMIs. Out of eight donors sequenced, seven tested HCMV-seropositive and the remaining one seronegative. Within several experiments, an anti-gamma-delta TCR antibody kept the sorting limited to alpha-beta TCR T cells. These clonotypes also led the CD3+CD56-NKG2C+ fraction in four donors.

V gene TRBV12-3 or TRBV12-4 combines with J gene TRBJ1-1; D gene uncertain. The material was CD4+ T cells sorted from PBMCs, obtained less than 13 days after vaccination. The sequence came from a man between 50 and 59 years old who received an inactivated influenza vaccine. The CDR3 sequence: CASSYAGLKTEAFF. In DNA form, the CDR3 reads TGTGCCAGCAGTTACGCGGGTCTCAAGACTGAAGCTTTCTTT.